This T cell receptor (beta chain) was sequenced in a study of human T cells and chemical hapten exposure. In this sample, this clonotype turned up many times. Indicated time point: pre-sensitization, week 0. Treatment in this sample: therapeutic diphenylcyclopropenone sensitization with weekly scalp DPC. Alopecia patients between 18 and 70 years old and suitable for DPC were used as donors. CDR3 size: 12 residues. The germline CDR1 and CDR2 sequences are MDHEN and SYDVKM. The V end lost 6 bases, the J end lost 5 bases, and 11 bases lay between the germline ends. TCRdb re-analysed the RACE reads in MiXCR, keeping a single row per CDR3 protein. This sample carries under 400,000 distinct CDR3 sequences, more than 4.5% of them seen once, and the ten largest clones take just over 2.5%.

The gene calls are TRBV28 and TRBJ2-7, with D possibly TRBD2 on 6 matching bases. The clonotype originates from a woman aged 50 to 60 with alopecia areata. Some clones in this sample may be carry-over from other donors' samples. The input for sequencing was whole blood, taken in connection with sensitization to the hapten diphenylcyclopropenone (DPC). CDR3 coding DNA: TGTGCCAGCAGGGGCAGGGAGGACGAGCAGTACTTC. Its translation is CASRGREDEQYF.